These 24 T cell receptor beta chains were all obtained from the same sample, sequenced in a study of regulatory T cells in long-lasting Graves disease. HTBI primers from iRepertoire and Arm-PCR of CDR3 regions yielded the TCR beta libraries. TCRdb ran MiXCR on the multiplex PCR reads and lists one entry per CDR3 protein. The sample records about 340,000 distinct CDR3 sequences, roughly a fifth being singletons. Time point in this sample: persistent/refractory GD, antithyroid drugs over 5 years with positive TRAb. RNA isolated from PBMCs was used to make the TCR library. Sequencing was performed on peripheral blood mononuclear cells (PBMCs), taken when the disease was refractory, from a patient treated with antithyroid drugs. Receptors originate from a female donor with Graves disease.

This clonotype was detected many times. The V call is TRBV5-1, the J call TRBJ1-4; possibly TRBD1 for D (5 bases). The CDR3 runs to 16 residues. CDR1 is SGHRS, CDR2 YFSETQ, per germline. The V and J ends lost 7 bases and 5 bases respectively, with 21 bases between them. In DNA, the CDR3 is TGCGCCAGCGTATGGCGTCGGGACGGCAGCAATGAAAAACTGTTTTTT. Translation gives CASVWRRDGSNEKLFF.

This clonotype showed up many times. The gene calls are TRBV7-2 and TRBJ1-3; D may be TRBD1 (5 bases). The germline V and J ends were trimmed by 5 bases and 3 bases, with 14 bases remaining between them. In germline, CDR1 is SGHTA, CDR2 FQGNSA. The CDR3 has 15 amino acids. The CDR3, as DNA: TGTGCCAGCAGCCGTGGGGGAATATATGGAAACACCATATATTTT. Protein: CASSRGGIYGNTIYF. The whole variable domain, remainder taken from reference TRBV7-2 and TRBJ1-3, is GAGVSQSPSNKVTEKGKDVELRCDPISGHTALYWYRQSLGQGLEFLIYFQGNSAPDKSGLPSDRFSAERTGGSVSTLTIQRTQQEDSAVYLCASSRGGIYGNTIYFGEGSWLTVV.

This clonotype was counted ten times or more. The chain recombines TRBV6-1 with TRBJ1-5; D is perhaps TRBD1 (5 bases). The CDR3 extends over 13 amino acids. Trimming pared 4 bases from V and 5 bases from J, leaving 9 bases between. Germline V CDR1 and CDR2: MNHNS, SASEGT. The CDR3 DNA is TGTGCCAGCAGTGCAGGGTTGGATCAGCCCCAGCATTTT. Translation gives CASSAGLDQPQHF.

The chain recombines TRBV5-1 with TRBJ2-1, with 7 bases identical to TRBD2. Trimming removed 5 bases from V and 7 bases from J; junction bases left unmatched: 9. Per the germline V gene, CDR1 is SGHRS and CDR2 is YFSETQ. The CDR3 consists of 14 residues. Here the CDR3 reads CASRETGGGNEQFF. The DNA of the CDR3 is TGCGCCAGCAGGGAAACGGGAGGAGGAAATGAGCAGTTCTTC.

The chain has TRBV28 and TRBJ2-3; 10 nucleotides agree with TRBD2. This CDR3 spans 15 amino acids. Trimming took 5 bases from V and 6 from J; bases not matched to a gene: 8. From germline, CDR1 is MDHEN and CDR2 SYDVKM. The CDR3 sequence is CASSQASGRGDTQYF. CDR3 coding DNA: TGTGCCAGCAGTCAGGCTAGCGGGAGAGGGGATACGCAGTATTTT.

This clonotype was found a few times. This probably arose from a read error, given a far larger clone one base away. The DNA for the CDR3 is TGTGCCAGCAGCTGGGACAGGGAAGAGACCCAGTACTTC. Translation gives CASSWDREETQYF. The chain employs TRBV5-5 and TRBJ2-5; 9 nucleotides align to TRBD1. Germline V lookup: CDR1 SGHKS, CDR2 YYEKEE (reference sequence). V shed 3 bases and J 3 bases; nucleotides not matched to a gene: 0. This CDR3 has 13 residues.

This clonotype was counted ten times or more. The chain is built from TRBV28 and TRBJ2-7, with D uncertain. The ends were cut back, 3 bases at V and 0 bases at J, with 12 bases in the middle. The CDR3 runs 15 residues. CDR1 and CDR2 (germline): MDHEN, SYDVKM. Here the CDR3 DNA reads TGTGCCAGCAGTTTTGCCTCGAAGTTCTCCTACGAGCAGTACTTC. Translating gives CASSFASKFSYEQYF.

This clonotype was detected a few times. The V and J genes are TRBV19 and TRBJ1-5; D call uncertain. This CDR3 is 16 amino acids long. Germline CDR1 is LNHDA and CDR2 is SQIVND (reference sequence). Trimming took 7 bases from V and 1 from J, leaving 17 bases between them. DNA for the CDR3: TGTGCCAGTAATCGGATCTTCCTAGAAAGCAATCAGCCCCAGCATTTT. Translating gives CASNRIFLESNQPQHF.

This clonotype was recorded many times. V is TRBV15 and J is TRBJ2-5; tentative D call: TRBD2 (5 bases). Trimming left V 5 bases short and J 5 bases short, with 12 bases between. This CDR3 comprises 13 residues. Germline V gene sequence: CDR1 LNHNV, CDR2 YYDKDF (reference sequence). The CDR3 coding sequence is TGTGCCACCAGCGCCGGGATCGGGGAGACCCAGTACTTC. Its protein is CATSAGIGETQYF. Full variable domain (remainder filled in from reference TRBV15 and TRBJ2-5): DAMVIQNPRYQVTQFGKPVTLSCSQTLNHNVMYWYQQKSSQAPKLLFHYYDKDFNNEADTPDNFQSRRPNTSFCFLDIRSPGLGDTAMYLCATSAGIGETQYFGPGTRLLVL.

The chain uses TRBV4-1 and TRBJ1-4; 8 bases are shared with TRBD1. J was trimmed by 2 bases and V by 2 bases; bases with no gene match: 7. Per the germline V gene, CDR1 is MGHRA and CDR2 is YSYEKL. CDR3 length: 17 residues. The CDR3 protein is CASSQTNRGSTNEKLFF. The CDR3, as DNA: TGCGCCAGCAGCCAAACCAACAGGGGGTCGACTAATGAAAAACTGTTTTTT.

The chain employs TRBV28 and TRBJ1-1, with D unresolved. Germline lookup yields CDR1 MDHEN and CDR2 SYDVKM. This CDR3 comprises 13 residues. The germline V and J ends were trimmed by 8 bases and 1 base, with 11 bases remaining between them. The CDR3 sequence: CASSRLTNTEAFF. CDR3 nucleotide sequence: TGTGCCAGCTCCCGACTGACGAACACTGAAGCTTTCTTT.

The chain uses TRBV28 and TRBJ1-2, with D tentatively TRBD1 (6 bases). Trimming took off 2 bases at V and 4 bases at J, with 11 bases between the two ends. The CDR3 is 14 amino acids. Germline CDR1 reads MDHEN; CDR2 reads SYDVKM. The CDR3 DNA reads as TGTGCCAGCAGTTTAATTCAGGGGAGCTATGGCTACACCTTC. It codes for CASSLIQGSYGYTF.

The J gene is TRBJ1-2, the V gene TRBV20-1; 9 bases map to TRBD1. After removal of 6 bases from V and 13 bases from J, the junction contained 15 bases not matched to a gene. CDR1 and CDR2 from the germline V gene are DFQATT and SNEGSKA (reference sequence). The CDR3 has 13 amino acids. CDR3 bases: TGCAGTGCCCCAGGCCAGGACAGGGGTTTTTTCACCTTC. It codes for CSAPGQDRGFFTF.

This clonotype was counted a few times. The chain has TRBV6-4 and TRBJ1-5; the D gene is possibly TRBD1 (5 bases). This CDR3 contains 15 residues. Germline V CDR1 and CDR2: MRHNA, SNTAGT. V dropped 7 bases and J dropped 5 bases, with 18 bases sitting between them. CDR3: CASNSPGRGDQPQHF. In DNA, the CDR3 is TGTGCCAGCAACTCGCCAGGTAGGGGCGATCAGCCCCAGCATTTT.

This clonotype was detected many times. The chain carries TRBV12-3 or TRBV12-4 and TRBJ1-5, with D tentatively TRBD1 (5 bases). V lost 6 bases to trimming and J lost 5 bases, with 17 bases between them. This CDR3 region has 15 residues. The CDR3 DNA reads TGTGCCAGCAGCTTCGGGTTTGGGGCTCATCAGCCCCAGCATTTT. This gives the protein CASSFGFGAHQPQHF.

The table lists this clonotype with many counts. The CDR3: CASSFDRWFETQYF. CDR3 sequence (DNA): TGTGCCAGCAGCTTTGACAGGTGGTTTGAGACCCAGTACTTC. The chain employs TRBV7-9 and TRBJ2-5, with D possibly matching TRBD1 (6 bases). The CDR3 runs to 14 residues. Trimming removed 3 bases from V and 5 bases from J, with 13 bases in between. Germline V gives CDR1 SEHNR, CDR2 FQNEAQ (reference sequence).

This clonotype was detected ten times or more. The J gene is TRBJ2-5, the V gene TRBV12-3 or TRBV12-4; D unclear. CDR3 length: 14 amino acids. Trimming stripped 3 bases from V and 5 bases from J, with 13 bases between. CDR3 in amino acids: CASSLGWGVETQYF. Written as DNA, the CDR3 is TGTGCCAGCAGTTTGGGGTGGGGTGTGGAGACCCAGTACTTC.

V gene TRBV10-3 combines with J gene TRBJ2-7, with TRBD2 matching 7 bases. This CDR3 contains 15 residues. In germline, CDR1 is ENHRY, CDR2 SYGVKD. J was trimmed by 5 bases and V by 6 bases; bases with no gene match: 13. The CDR3: CAIRVAREFVNEQYF. DNA of the CDR3: TGTGCCATCAGGGTTGCGCGGGAGTTTGTTAACGAGCAGTACTTC.

In this sample, this clonotype turned up a few times. CDR3 sequence (DNA): TGTGCCACCAGTGATCTTGTGATAGCGGGAGGACAAGAGACCCAGTACTTC. Encoded protein: CATSDLVIAGGQETQYF. The rearrangement uses TRBV24-1 and TRBJ2-5; 10 nucleotides agree with TRBD2. V lost 3 bases and J lost 2; bases outside the gene matches: 8. CDR1 is KGHDR, CDR2 SFDVKD, per germline. This CDR3 spans 17 amino acids.

V is TRBV5-4 and J is TRBJ2-7; a weak D match, TRBD2 (6 bases). The CDR3 runs to 15 residues. V was shortened by 0 bases and J by 4 bases, with 14 bases between the two germline ends. Germline CDR1 and CDR2: SGHNT and YYREEE (reference sequence). Written as DNA, the CDR3 is TGTGCCAGCAGCTTGGCGGGAGTAACTTGGTACGAGCAGTACTTC. Encoded protein: CASSLAGVTWYEQYF.

This clonotype was recorded many times. The V and J genes are TRBV28 and TRBJ2-7; possibly TRBD2 for D (6 bases). Trimming took 1 base from V and 4 from J, leaving 11 bases between them. Germline-derived CDR1 and CDR2 are MDHEN and SYDVKM. The CDR3 has 14 amino acids. CDR3 coding DNA: TGTGCCAGCAGTTTATTGCTGGGGACTTACGAGCAGTACTTC. This encodes CASSLLLGTYEQYF.

Ten or more counts support this clonotype. The rearrangement joins TRBV12-3 or TRBV12-4 to TRBJ2-5; the D is unclear. V shed 2 bases and J shed 7 bases, with 17 bases lying between them. This CDR3 has 15 residues. The DNA of the CDR3 is TGTGCCAGCAGTTTAATTATCGGGCTGGGTGGGACCCAGTACTTC. Its translation: CASSLIIGLGGTQYF.

With respect to this clonotype: The CDR3 does not end in the conserved phenylalanine or tryptophan, so this is likely a read error. V and J are TRBV9 and TRBJ1-2; a possible D gene is TRBD1 (6 bases). This CDR3 region has 14 residues. Germline V gene sequence: CDR1 SGDLS, CDR2 YYNGEE. V lost 0 bases and J lost 7, with 13 bases in between. The CDR3, as DNA: TGTGCCAGCAGCGTAGGTTTGGGGGCTGGTGGCTACACCCTC. Its translation is CASSVGLGAGGYTL.

This clonotype was found many times. This sequence joins TRBV20-1 and TRBJ1-2, with unresolved D. Germline CDR1 and CDR2: DFQATT and SNEGSKA (reference sequence). V gave up 3 bases and J gave up 2 bases, with 10 bases separating them. This CDR3 is 13 amino acids long. The CDR3 here is CSASHSPNYGYTF. The CDR3 bases are TGCAGTGCTAGTCACAGCCCCAACTATGGCTACACCTTC.